The 5 T cell receptor beta chains below all came from one sample that was sequenced in a study of OX40 agonist ivuxolimab in advanced cancers. Preparation of the library involved the immunoSEQ multiplex PCR assay. TCRdb mirrors the immuneACCESS table, restricted to in-frame sequences. Some clones are absent from its copies; in checked studies, under half trace to an unresolved V gene, and the reason for the others is unknown. A total of some 45,000 clones appear in this sample, 84% of them only once. The leading ten clones occupy 2.6% of the sample. Here the sequenced sample was CD4+ or CD8+ T cells sorted from blood, taken in a trial of the OX40 agonist ivuxolimab. The source of these receptors is an adult with an advanced solid tumor such as melanoma, head and neck, liver or kidney cancer.

This rearrangement joins TRBV18 to TRBJ2-7, with TRBD1 matching 9 bases. Germline V gives CDR1 KGHSH, CDR2 LQKENI. With 3 bases clipped from V and 6 bases from J, the junction kept 9 bases outside the gene matches. The CDR3 length is 15 residues. CDR3 region: CASSPPGQGYLEQYF. DNA of the CDR3: TGTGCCAGCTCACCGCCGGGACAGGGATATCTCGAGCAGTACTTC.

Note on this clone: Sequence at one end of the junction differs from germline and may be a read error. V gene TRBV5-4 combines with J gene TRBJ2-3; 9 positions match TRBD2. Germline V CDR1 and CDR2: SGHNT, YYREEE (reference sequence). The CDR3 totals 15 residues. The chain's CDR3 is CASSLSSGGTDTQYF. In DNA, the CDR3 is TGCGCCAGCAGCCTGTCTAGCGGGGGCACAGATACGCAGTATTTT.

This chain uses TRBV7-2 with TRBJ1-2; TRBD1 might be the D (6 bases). Trimming left V 3 bases short and J 6 bases short, with 11 bases between. The germline V gene has CDR1 SGHTA and CDR2 FQGNSA. The CDR3 has 13 amino acids. The CDR3: CASSFRGAHGYTF. DNA for the CDR3: TGTGCCAGCAGCTTCCGGGGGGCCCATGGCTACACCTTC. The full variable domain, completed using reference TRBV7-2 and TRBJ1-2, is GAGVSQSPSNKVTEKGKDVELRCDPISGHTALYWYRQSLGQGLEFLIYFQGNSAPDKSGLPSDRFSAERTGGSVSTLTIQRTQQEDSAVYLCASSFRGAHGYTFGSGTRLTVV.

The chain couples TRBV7-9 to TRBJ2-7; D unresolved. There are 12 residues in the CDR3. CDR1 is SEHNR, CDR2 FQNEAQ, per germline (reference sequence). Trimming removed 3 bases from V and 0 bases from J, with 3 bases in between. Here the CDR3 reads CASSFSSYEQYF. The DNA for the CDR3 is TGTGCCAGCAGCTTCTCCTCCTACGAGCAGTACTTC.

The CDR3 DNA reads as TGTGCTAGCAAACAGGGGGAGAATGAAAAACTGTTTTTT. Its translation: CASKQGENEKLFF. J is TRBJ1-4 and V is TRBV12-5, with 8 bases fitting TRBD1. Looked up from germline, CDR1 is LGHNT and CDR2 is FRNRAP. Losses at the gene ends were 9 bases for V and 5 bases for J; bases not matched to a gene: 5. This CDR3 spans 13 amino acids.